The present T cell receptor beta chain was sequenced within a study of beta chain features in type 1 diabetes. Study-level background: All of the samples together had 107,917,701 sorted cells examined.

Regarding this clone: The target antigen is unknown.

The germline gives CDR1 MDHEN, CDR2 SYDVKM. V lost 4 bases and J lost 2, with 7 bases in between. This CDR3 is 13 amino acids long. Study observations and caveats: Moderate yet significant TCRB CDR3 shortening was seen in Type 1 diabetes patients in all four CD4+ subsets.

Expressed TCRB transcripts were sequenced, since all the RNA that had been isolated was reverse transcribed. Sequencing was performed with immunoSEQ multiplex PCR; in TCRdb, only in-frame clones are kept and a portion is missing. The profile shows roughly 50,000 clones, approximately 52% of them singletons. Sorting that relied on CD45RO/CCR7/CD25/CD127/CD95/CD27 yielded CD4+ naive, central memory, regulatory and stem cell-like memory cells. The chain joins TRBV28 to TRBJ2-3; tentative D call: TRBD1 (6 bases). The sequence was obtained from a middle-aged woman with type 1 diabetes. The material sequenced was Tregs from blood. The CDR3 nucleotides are TGTGCCAGCAGTTGGACAGCCACAGATACGCAGTATTTT. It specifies CASSWTATDTQYF.